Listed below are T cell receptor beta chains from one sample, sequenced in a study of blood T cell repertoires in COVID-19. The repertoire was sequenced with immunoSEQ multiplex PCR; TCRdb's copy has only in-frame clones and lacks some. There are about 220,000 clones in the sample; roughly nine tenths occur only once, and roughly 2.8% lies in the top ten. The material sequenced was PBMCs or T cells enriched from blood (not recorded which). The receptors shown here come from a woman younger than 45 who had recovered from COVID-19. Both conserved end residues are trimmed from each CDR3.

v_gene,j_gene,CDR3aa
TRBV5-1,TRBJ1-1,ASSLYGGTNTEAF
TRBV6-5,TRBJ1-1,ASSSLWDRGNTEAF
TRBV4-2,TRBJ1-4,ASSQEAGGGNEKLF
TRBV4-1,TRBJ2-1,ASSPPAGPYNEQF
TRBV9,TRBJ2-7,ASSVFGQGDAEQY
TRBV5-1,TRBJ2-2,ASSSGTGKSAGELF
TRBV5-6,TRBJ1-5,ASSLTGRGQPQH
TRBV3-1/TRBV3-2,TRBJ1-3,ASSQEPGSGNTIY
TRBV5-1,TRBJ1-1,ASSLAGLDTEAF
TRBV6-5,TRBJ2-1,ASRGRAGTNEQF
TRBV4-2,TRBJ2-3,ASSLSGGAEEVQY
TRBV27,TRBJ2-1,ASSLSRYNEQF
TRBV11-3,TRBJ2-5,ASSFRAAQY
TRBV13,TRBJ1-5,ASSLGRGHYSNQPQH
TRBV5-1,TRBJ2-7,ASSLTGQGTYEQY
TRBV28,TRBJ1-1,AGQGNTEAF
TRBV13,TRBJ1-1,ASSPSTGRDTEAF
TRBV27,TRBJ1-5,ASSRNGEGNQPQH
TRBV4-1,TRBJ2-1,ASSQGKVSGGASNEQF
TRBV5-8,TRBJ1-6,ASSLGQGGNSPLH
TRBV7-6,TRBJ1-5,ASSRFRGNQPQH
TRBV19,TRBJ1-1,ASSIVDRNEAF
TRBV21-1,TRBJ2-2,ASSKARASGGNTGELF
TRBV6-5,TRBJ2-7,ASSYLGQGAYEQY
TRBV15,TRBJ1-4,ATSRLSLNEKLF
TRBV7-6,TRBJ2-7,ASSSGGQYEQY
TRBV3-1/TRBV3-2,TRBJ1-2,ASSQEAPVGDGQDFYT
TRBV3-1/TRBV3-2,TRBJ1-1,ASSPIRDSMNTEAF
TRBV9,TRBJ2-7,ASSVDGEGYEQY
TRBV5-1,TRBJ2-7,ASYIGLAGVEQY
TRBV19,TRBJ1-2,ASTRQGNYGYT
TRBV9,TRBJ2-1,ASSVGGGAGNEQF
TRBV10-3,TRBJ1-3,AIKEASGNTIY
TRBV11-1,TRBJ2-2,ASSYDRTGELF
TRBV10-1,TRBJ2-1,ASKGQGSYNEQF
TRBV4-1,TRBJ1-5,ASSQDQGSNQPQH
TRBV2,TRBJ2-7,AGPRVVPEQY
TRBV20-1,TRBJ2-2,SASRFGELF
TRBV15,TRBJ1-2,ATSRDSRGRGGYT
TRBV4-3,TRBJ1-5,ASSQDWDRVGQPQH
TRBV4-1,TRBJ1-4,ASSLGQGEKLF
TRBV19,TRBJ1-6,ASQGQKDAYNSPLH
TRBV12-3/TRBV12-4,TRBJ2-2,ASSFRTGELF